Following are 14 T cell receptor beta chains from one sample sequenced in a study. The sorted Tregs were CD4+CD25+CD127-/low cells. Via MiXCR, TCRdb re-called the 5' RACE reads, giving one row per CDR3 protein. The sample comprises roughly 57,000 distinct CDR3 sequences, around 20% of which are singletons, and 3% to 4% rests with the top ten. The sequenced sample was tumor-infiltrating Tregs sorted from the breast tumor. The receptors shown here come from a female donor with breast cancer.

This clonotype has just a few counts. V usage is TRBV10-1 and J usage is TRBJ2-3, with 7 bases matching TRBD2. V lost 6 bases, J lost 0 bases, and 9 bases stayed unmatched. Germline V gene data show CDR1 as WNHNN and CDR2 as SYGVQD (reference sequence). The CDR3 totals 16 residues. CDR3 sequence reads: CASSDGGRGSTDTQYF. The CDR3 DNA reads TGCGCCAGCAGCGACGGCGGGAGAGGGAGCACAGATACGCAGTATTTT.

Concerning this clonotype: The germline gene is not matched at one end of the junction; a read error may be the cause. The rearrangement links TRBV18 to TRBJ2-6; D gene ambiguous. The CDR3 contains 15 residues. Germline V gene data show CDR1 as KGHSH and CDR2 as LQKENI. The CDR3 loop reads CASTLVGSGSNVLTF. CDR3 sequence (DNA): TGTGCCAGCACCCTTGTCGGGTCTGGGTCCAACGTCCTGACTTTC.

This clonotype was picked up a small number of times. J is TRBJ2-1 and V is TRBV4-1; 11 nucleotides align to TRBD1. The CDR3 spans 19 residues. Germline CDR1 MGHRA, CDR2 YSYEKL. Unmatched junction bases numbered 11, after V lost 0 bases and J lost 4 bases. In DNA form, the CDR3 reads TGCGCCAGCAGCCAAGATTGGACAGGGGGCAAACTGTCGTACAATGAGCAGTTCTTC. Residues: CASSQDWTGGKLSYNEQFF.

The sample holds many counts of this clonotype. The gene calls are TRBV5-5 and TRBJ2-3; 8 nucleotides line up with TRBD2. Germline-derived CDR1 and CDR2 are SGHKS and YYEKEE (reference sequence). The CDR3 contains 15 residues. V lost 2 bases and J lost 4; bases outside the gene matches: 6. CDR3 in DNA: TGTGCCAGCAGCTTCTTCGGACTAGCCGCAGATACGCAGTATTTT. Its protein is CASSFFGLAADTQYF.

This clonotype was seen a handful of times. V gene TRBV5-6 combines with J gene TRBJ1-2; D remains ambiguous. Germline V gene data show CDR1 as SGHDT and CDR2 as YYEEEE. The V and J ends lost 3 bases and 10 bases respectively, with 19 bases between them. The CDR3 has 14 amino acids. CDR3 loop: CASSSYTATPAYTF. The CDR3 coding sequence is TGTGCCAGCAGCTCCTACACCGCAACACCTGCCTACACCTTC.

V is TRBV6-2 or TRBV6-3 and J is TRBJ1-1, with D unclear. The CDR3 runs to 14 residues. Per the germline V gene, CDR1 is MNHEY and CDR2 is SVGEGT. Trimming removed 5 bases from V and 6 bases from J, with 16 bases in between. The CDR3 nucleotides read TGTGCCAGCAGTCAAATGGGGAGGGAGGCTGAAGCTTTCTTT. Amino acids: CASSQMGREAEAFF.

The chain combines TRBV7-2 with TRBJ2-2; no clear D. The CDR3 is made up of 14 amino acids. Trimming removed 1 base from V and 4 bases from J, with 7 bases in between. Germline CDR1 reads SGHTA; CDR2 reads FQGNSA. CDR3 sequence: CASSLDLVTGELFF. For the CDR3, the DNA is TGTGCCAGCAGCTTAGATCTAGTCACCGGGGAGCTGTTTTTT.

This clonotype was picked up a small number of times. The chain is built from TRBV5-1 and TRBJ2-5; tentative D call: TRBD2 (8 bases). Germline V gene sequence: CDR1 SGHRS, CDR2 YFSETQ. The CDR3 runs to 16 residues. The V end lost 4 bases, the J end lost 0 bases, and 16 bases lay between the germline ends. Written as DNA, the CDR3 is TGCGCCAGCAGCCCGGGGGGGACAGTCAACCAAGAGACCCAGTACTTC. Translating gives CASSPGGTVNQETQYF.

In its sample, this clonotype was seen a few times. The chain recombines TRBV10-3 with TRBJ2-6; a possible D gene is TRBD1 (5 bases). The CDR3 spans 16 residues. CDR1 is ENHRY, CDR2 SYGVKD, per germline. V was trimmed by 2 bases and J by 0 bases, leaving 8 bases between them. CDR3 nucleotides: TGTGCCATCAGTGAGCAGGGCCCCTCTGGGGCCAACGTCCTGACTTTC. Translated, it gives CAISEQGPSGANVLTF.

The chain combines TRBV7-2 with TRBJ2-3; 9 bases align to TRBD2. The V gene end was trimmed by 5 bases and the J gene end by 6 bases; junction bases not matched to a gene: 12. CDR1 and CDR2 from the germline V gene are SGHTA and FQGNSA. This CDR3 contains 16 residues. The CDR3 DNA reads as TGTGCCAGCAGCCCCCCGGGGCTAGCGGGGATGGATACGCAGTATTTT. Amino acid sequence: CASSPPGLAGMDTQYF.

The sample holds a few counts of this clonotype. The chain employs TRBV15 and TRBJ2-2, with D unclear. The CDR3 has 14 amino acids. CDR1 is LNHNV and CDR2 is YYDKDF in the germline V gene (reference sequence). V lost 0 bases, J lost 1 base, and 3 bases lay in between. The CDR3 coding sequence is TGTGCCACCAGCAGAGACCTGAACACCGGGGAGCTGTTTTTT. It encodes CATSRDLNTGELFF. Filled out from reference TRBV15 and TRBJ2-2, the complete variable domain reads DAMVIQNPRYQVTQFGKPVTLSCSQTLNHNVMYWYQQKSSQAPKLLFHYYDKDFNNEADTPDNFQSRRPNTSFCFLDIRSPGLGDTAMYLCATSRDLNTGELFFGEGSRLTVL.

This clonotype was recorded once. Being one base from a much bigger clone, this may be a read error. DNA for the CDR3: TGTGCCAGCAGGCCTGGCGGGGCGAAAGGTAATGAGCAGTTCTTC. This translates into CASRPGGAKGNEQFF. The J gene is TRBJ2-1, the V gene TRBV2; a weak D match, TRBD2 (6 bases). V was cut by 6 bases and J by 7 bases, with 19 bases left in between. CDR1 is SNHLY, CDR2 FYNNEI, per germline. The CDR3 runs to 15 residues.

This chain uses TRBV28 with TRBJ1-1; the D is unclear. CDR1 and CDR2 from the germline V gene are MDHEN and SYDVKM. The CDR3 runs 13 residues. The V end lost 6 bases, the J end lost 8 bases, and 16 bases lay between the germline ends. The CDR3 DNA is TGTGCCAGCAGAAGTGGGAATGAAAAAGAAGCTTTCTTT. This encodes CASRSGNEKEAFF.

CDR3 sequence: CASSQNQRSQETQYF. Written as DNA, the CDR3 is TGCGCCAGCAGCCAAAATCAGAGGAGCCAAGAGACCCAGTACTTC. The chain is built from TRBV5-1 and TRBJ2-5, with D hard to call. V gave up 4 bases and J gave up 1 base, with 14 bases separating them. CDR3 size: 15 residues. Germline loops: CDR1 SGHRS, CDR2 YFSETQ.